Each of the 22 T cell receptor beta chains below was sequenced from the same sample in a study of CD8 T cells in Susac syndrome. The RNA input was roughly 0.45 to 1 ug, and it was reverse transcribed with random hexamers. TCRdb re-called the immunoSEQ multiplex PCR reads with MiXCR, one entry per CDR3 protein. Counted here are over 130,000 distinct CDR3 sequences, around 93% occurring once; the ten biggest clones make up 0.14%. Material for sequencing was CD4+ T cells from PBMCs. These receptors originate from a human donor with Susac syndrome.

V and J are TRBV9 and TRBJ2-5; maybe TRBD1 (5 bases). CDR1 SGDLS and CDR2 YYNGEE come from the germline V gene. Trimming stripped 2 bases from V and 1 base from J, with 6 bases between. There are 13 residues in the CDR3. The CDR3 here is CASSVDSQETQYF. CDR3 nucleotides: TGTGCCAGCAGCGTCGACAGCCAAGAGACCCAGTACTTC.

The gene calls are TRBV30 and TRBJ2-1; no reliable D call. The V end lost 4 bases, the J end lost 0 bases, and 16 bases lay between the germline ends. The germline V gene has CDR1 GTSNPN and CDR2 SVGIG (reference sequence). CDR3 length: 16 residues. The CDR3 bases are TGTGCCTGGACCCACCCGACTGCAAGCTCCTACAATGAGCAGTTCTTC. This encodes CAWTHPTASSYNEQFF.

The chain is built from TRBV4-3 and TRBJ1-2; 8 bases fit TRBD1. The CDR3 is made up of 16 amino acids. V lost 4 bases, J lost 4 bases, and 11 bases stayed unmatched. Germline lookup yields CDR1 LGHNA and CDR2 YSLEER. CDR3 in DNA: TGCGCCAGCAGCCCAAGGACAGGGATTAATACCTATGGCTACACCTTC. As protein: CASSPRTGINTYGYTF.

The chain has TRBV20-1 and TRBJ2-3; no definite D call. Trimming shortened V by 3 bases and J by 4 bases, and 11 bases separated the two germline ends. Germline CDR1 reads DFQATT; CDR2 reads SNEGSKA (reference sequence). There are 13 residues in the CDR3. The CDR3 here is CSARTQGADTQYF. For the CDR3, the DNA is TGCAGTGCTAGGACGCAAGGCGCAGATACGCAGTATTTT.

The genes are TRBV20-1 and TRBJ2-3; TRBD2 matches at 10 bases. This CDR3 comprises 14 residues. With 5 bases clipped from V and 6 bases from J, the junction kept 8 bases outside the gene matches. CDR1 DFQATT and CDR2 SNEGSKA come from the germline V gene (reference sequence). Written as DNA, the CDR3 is TGCAGTGCTGCAACTAGCGGGGTCAAGGATACGCAGTATTTT. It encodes CSAATSGVKDTQYF.

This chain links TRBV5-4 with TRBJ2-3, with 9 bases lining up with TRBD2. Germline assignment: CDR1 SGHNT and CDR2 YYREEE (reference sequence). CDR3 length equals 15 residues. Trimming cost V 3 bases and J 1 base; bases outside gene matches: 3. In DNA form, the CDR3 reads TGTGCCAGCAGCTGGGCGGGAGGGGGCACAGATACGCAGTATTTT. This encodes CASSWAGGGTDTQYF.

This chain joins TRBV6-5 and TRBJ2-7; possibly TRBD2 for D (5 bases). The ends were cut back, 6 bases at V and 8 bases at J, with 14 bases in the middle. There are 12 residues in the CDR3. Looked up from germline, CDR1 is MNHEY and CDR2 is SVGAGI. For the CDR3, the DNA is TGTGCCAGCAGGGCCGGGATTGGGAAGCAGTACTTC. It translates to CASRAGIGKQYF.

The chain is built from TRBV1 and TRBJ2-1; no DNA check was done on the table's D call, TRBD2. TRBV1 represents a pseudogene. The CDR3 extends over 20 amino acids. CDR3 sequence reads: CTSSRDPLAGWLDSYNEQFF. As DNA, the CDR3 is TGCACCAGCAGCCGAGATCCACTAGCGGGGTGGTTGGACTCCTACAATGAGCAGTTCTTC.

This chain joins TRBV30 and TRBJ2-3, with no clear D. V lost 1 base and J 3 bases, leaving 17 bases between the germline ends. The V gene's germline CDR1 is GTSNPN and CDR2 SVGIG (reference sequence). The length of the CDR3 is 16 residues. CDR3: CAWSAPLRIRTDTQYF. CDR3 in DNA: TGTGCCTGGAGTGCACCCTTGAGGATCCGAACAGATACGCAGTATTTT.

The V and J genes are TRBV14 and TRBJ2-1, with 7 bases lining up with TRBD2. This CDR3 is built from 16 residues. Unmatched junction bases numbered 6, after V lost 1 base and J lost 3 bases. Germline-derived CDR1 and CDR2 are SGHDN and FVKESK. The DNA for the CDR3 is TGTGCCAGCAGCCAAGGAGGCGGGAGCTACTACAATGAGCAGTTCTTC. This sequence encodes CASSQGGGSYYNEQFF.

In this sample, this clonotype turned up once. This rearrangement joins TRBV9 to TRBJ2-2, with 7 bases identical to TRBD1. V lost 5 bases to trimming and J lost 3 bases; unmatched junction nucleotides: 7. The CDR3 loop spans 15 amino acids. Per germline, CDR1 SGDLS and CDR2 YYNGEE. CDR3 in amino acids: CASRSTGLDTGELFF. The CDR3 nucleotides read TGTGCCAGCAGATCGACAGGGCTCGACACCGGGGAGCTGTTTTTT.

The CDR3 loop reads CSARPLLRTSGRRAYNEQFF. CDR3 nucleotide sequence: TGCAGTGCTAGACCCCTTCTCCGGACTAGCGGGAGACGGGCCTACAATGAGCAGTTCTTC. The chain carries TRBV20-1 and TRBJ2-1, with 13 bases lining up with TRBD2. Trimming took 2 bases from V and 2 from J; bases not matched to a gene: 15. The CDR3 spans 20 residues. Germline V gene lookup returns CDR1 DFQATT and CDR2 SNEGSKA (reference sequence).

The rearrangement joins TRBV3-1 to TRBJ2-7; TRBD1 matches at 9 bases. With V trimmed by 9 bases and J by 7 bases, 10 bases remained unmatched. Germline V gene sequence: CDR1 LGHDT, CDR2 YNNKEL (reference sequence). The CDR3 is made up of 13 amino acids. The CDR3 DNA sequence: TGTGCCAGTCGTCGGGACAGGGCTTCGGAGCAGTACTTC. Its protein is CASRRDRASEQYF.

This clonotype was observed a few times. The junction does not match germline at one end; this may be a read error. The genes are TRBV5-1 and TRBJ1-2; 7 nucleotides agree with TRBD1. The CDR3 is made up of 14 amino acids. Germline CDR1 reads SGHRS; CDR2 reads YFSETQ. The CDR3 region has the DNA TGTGCCAGCAGCTTGGGGACAGCTAACTATGGCTACACCTTC. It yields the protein CASSLGTANYGYTF.

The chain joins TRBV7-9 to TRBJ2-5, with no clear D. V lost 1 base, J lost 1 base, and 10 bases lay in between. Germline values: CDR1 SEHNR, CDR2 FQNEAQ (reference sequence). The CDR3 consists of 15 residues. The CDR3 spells CASSLGLGGQETQYF. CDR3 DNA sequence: TGTGCCAGCAGCTTAGGTTTAGGCGGCCAAGAGACCCAGTACTTC.

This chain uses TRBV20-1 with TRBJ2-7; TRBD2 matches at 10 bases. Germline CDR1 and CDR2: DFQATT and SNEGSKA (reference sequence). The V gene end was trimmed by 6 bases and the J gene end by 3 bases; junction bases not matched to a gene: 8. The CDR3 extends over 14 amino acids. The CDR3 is CSADPGLANYEQYF. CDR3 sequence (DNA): TGCAGTGCAGACCCGGGACTAGCGAACTACGAGCAGTACTTC.

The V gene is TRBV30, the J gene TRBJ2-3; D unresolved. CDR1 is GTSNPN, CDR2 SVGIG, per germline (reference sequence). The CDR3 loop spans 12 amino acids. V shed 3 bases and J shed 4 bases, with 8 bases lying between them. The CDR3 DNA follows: TGTGCCTGGAGAAGACGGTCAGATACGCAGTATTTT. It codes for CAWRRRSDTQYF.

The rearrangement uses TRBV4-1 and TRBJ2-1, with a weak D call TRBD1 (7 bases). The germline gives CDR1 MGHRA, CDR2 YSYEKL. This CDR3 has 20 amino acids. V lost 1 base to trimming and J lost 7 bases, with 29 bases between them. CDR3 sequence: CASSQGLTGIGLFGRNEQFF. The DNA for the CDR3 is TGCGCCAGCAGCCAAGGGCTGACAGGGATAGGTCTTTTTGGGAGGAATGAGCAGTTCTTC.

CDR3 bases: TGCAGCGTTGAAAGGTCCTCGGGGGAGACCCAGTACTTC. It codes for CSVERSSGETQYF. The J gene is TRBJ2-5, the V gene TRBV29-1; tentatively, D is TRBD2 (5 bases). This CDR3 region has 13 residues. Germline assignment: CDR1 SQVTM and CDR2 ANQGSEA. V lost 2 bases, J lost 5 bases, and 12 bases lay in between.

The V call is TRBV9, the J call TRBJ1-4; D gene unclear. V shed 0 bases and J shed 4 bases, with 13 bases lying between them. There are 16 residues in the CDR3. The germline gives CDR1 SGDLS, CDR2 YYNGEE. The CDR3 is CASSVDGSGVNEKLFF. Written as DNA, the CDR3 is TGTGCCAGCAGCGTAGATGGTTCGGGAGTTAATGAAAAACTGTTTTTT.

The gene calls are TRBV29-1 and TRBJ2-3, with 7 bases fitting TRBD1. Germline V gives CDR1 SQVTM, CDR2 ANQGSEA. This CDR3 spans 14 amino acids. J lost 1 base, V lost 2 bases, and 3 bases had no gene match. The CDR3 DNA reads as TGCAGCGTTGAAAAGGGGACAGGCACAGATACGCAGTATTTT. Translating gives CSVEKGTGTDTQYF.

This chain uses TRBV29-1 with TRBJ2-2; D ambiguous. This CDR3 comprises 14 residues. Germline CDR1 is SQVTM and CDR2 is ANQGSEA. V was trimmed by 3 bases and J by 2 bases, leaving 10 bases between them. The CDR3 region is CSVERIGNTGELFF. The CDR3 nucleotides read TGCAGCGTTGAGCGGATCGGCAACACCGGGGAGCTGTTTTTT.